This TCR beta chain was obtained from a study of blood T cell repertoires in COVID-19. Study-wide background: The United States, Italy and Spain were the sources of the acute and convalescent COVID-19 samples. In each case, the material was cDNA or gDNA derived from T cells, B-cell-depleted T cells, or PBMCs.

V dropped 1 base and J dropped 2; count of bases not matched to a gene: 3. This CDR3 region has 14 residues. Germline lookup yields CDR1 SGHRS and CDR2 YFSETQ. Original processing notes: Scientists estimated how many nucleated cells there were by amplifying reference gene primers. Clones were sequenced by immunoSEQ multiplex PCR, and TCRdb holds only the in-frame ones, with some missing. V and J calls and clone size are those listed in that table; D and trimming were worked out from the DNA. The sample comprises about 260,000 clones, roughly 80% of which are singletons, and 4% to 5% rests with the top ten.

This sequence joins TRBV5-1 and TRBJ2-7; 7 bases match TRBD2. The receptor was derived from a man in his sixties with acute or convalescent COVID-19. Material: peripheral blood. The CDR3 DNA reads as TGCGCCAGCAGCTTGCAGGGAGGGACCTACGAGCAGTACTTC. It specifies CASSLQGGTYEQYF.